One sample yielded the 12 T cell receptor beta chains listed below, sequenced in a study of T cell responses to AZD1222 COVID-19 vaccine. Some clones are missing from TCRdb's copy, which holds only in-frame ones; the method was immunoSEQ multiplex PCR. In the table there are about 120,000 clones, roughly nine tenths of which are singletons. The material was peripheral blood, obtained on day 0 of AZD1222 vaccination. Every receptor here comes from an adult in good health.

The chain has TRBV5-1 and TRBJ2-5; no reliable D call. V dropped 0 bases and J dropped 1 base, with 7 bases sitting between them. The CDR3 length is 14 residues. The germline gives CDR1 SGHRS, CDR2 YFSETQ. CDR3 nucleotides: TGCGCCAGCAGCTTGGTCCCGGTCCAAGAGACCCAGTACTTC. Translation: CASSLVPVQETQYF.

This chain links TRBV2 with TRBJ2-3; the D gene is possibly TRBD1 (6 bases). CDR1 and CDR2 from the germline V gene are SNHLY and FYNNEI. The CDR3 has 14 amino acids. Trimming shortened V by 4 bases and J by 4 bases, and 12 bases separated the two germline ends. The CDR3 spells CASSGSGVADTQYF. In nucleotides, the CDR3 is TGTGCCAGCAGTGGGTCAGGGGTAGCAGATACGCAGTATTTT.

The chain combines TRBV7-9 with TRBJ2-5, with D perhaps matching TRBD2 (6 bases). The CDR3 runs 16 residues. Trimming took 5 bases from V and 1 from J, leaving 17 bases between them. The germline V gene encodes CDR1 SEHNR and CDR2 FQNEAQ (reference sequence). The CDR3 loop is CASSPGGGKVQETQYF. The CDR3 DNA reads TGTGCCAGCAGCCCAGGAGGCGGGAAGGTCCAAGAGACCCAGTACTTC.

The chain recombines TRBV7-8 with TRBJ2-3; no definite D call. Deletions cut 1 base from V and 6 bases from J, with 11 bases between. Germline V lookup: CDR1 SGHVS, CDR2 FQNEAQ. The CDR3 is 14 amino acids. Written as DNA, the CDR3 is TGTGCCAGCAGCTTAGTGCCAGCTCGGGATACGCAGTATTTT. Its protein is CASSLVPARDTQYF.

The gene calls are TRBV4-1 and TRBJ2-7, with TRBD1 identical over 7 bases. CDR3 length: 15 residues. The V gene's germline CDR1 is MGHRA and CDR2 YSYEKL. The J segment lost 0 bases and the V segment lost 4 bases, leaving 6 bases of the junction unmatched. The CDR3 region has the DNA TGCGCCAGCAGCCCAGAGGACAGGAACTCCTACGAGCAGTACTTC. Translating gives CASSPEDRNSYEQYF.

V is TRBV28 and J is TRBJ2-3, with no clear D. V lost 5 bases and J lost 2, with 5 bases in between. The CDR3 spans 12 residues. Germline V gene sequence: CDR1 MDHEN, CDR2 SYDVKM. Written as DNA, the CDR3 is TGTGCCAGCAGTCCCGACACAGATACGCAGTATTTT. It codes for CASSPDTDTQYF.

The chain links TRBV10-2 to TRBJ2-2; TRBD2 matches at 7 bases. The germline CDR1 and CDR2 sequences are WSHSY and SAAADI. The length of the CDR3 is 13 residues. After removal of 7 bases from V and 4 bases from J, the junction contained 3 bases not matched to a gene. In DNA form, the CDR3 reads TGCGCCAGCAACAGACTAGCCACCGGGGAGCTGTTTTTT. It encodes CASNRLATGELFF.

The rearrangement joins TRBV10-3 to TRBJ2-7, with D unclear. Trimming stripped 3 bases from V and 7 bases from J, with 10 bases between. The CDR3 loop spans 12 amino acids. The germline CDR1 and CDR2 sequences are ENHRY and SYGVKD. This CDR3 reads CAISERSEEQYF. CDR3 nucleotide sequence: TGTGCCATCAGTGAAAGGTCGGAGGAGCAGTACTTC.

V usage is TRBV19 and J usage is TRBJ2-7; TRBD2 aligns across 8 bases. V lost 3 bases and J lost 1; bases outside the gene matches: 2. This CDR3 has 14 residues. Germline lookup yields CDR1 LNHDA and CDR2 SQIVND (reference sequence). The CDR3 coding sequence is TGTGCCAGTAGTATTAGCGGGACTTCCTACGAGCAGTACTTC. Translated: CASSISGTSYEQYF.

V gene TRBV5-6 combines with J gene TRBJ2-7; TRBD1 matches 7 bases. Germline values: CDR1 SGHDT, CDR2 YYEEEE. The V segment lost 0 bases and the J segment 4 bases; nucleotides outside the gene matches: 13. The CDR3 contains 17 residues. CDR3 nucleotides: TGTGCCAGCAGCTTGGGGGCCGGGACAGCTTTTGGGTACGAGCAGTACTTC. Amino acid sequence: CASSLGAGTAFGYEQYF.

This clone was picked up a small number of times. V and J are TRBV7-9 and TRBJ2-2, with 7 bases matching TRBD1. J was trimmed by 8 bases and V by 5 bases; bases with no gene match: 11. Germline V lookup: CDR1 SEHNR, CDR2 FQNEAQ (reference sequence). This CDR3 is built from 15 residues. The CDR3 DNA sequence: TGTGCCAGCAGCCCCGGGACAGATCTTTTGGGGGAGCTGTTTTTT. Translated: CASSPGTDLLGELFF.

For this clone: Other DNA variants within this sample encode the same CDR3. The chain is built from TRBV9 and TRBJ2-1; 7 bases map to TRBD2. The CDR3 has 16 amino acids. Trimming at V came to 0 bases and at J to 4 bases, leaving 7 bases not matched to a gene. Per germline, CDR1 SGDLS and CDR2 YYNGEE. The CDR3 DNA is TGTGCCAGCAGCGTAGCGGGCCAGCGGGGTTACAATGAGCAGTTCTTC. Amino acid sequence: CASSVAGQRGYNEQFF.